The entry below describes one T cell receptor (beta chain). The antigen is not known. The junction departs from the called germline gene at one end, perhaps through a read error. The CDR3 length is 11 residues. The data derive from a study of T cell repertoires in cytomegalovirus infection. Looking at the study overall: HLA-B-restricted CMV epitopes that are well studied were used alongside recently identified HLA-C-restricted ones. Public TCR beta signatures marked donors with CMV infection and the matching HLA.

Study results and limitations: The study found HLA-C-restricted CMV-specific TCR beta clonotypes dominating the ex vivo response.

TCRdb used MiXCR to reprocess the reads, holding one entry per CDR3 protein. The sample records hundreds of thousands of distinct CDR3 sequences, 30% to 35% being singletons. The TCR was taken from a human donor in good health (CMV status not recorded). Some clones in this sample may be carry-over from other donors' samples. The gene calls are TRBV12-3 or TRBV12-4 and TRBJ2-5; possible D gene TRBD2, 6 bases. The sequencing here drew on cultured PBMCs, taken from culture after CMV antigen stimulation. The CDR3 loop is CASSFRGTRYF. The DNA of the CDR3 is TGTGCCAGCAGTTTTCGGGGGACCCGGTACTTC.